The present T cell receptor beta chain was sequenced within a study of T cells in Graves' hyperthyroidism and ophthalmopathy. This clonotype has ten or more counts. Looked up from germline, CDR1 is SGHTA and CDR2 is FQGNSA. With 5 bases removed from V and 0 bases from J, the gap between germline ends came to 14 bases. The CDR3 totals 16 residues. TCR beta CDR3 regions were amplified from RNA transcripts. HTBI primers were employed in a first-round RT-PCR of the TCR CDR3. TCRdb redid the calling of the multiplex PCR reads with MiXCR, one entry per CDR3 protein. The table records roughly 560,000 distinct CDR3 sequences, approximately 14% of them present only once.

The clonotype was recovered from a woman in her thirties or forties with Graves' ophthalmopathy. The rearrangement uses TRBV7-2 and TRBJ1-5; D not resolved. The sequenced sample consisted of blood. The CDR3 spells CASSHSNSYSNQPQHF. DNA for the CDR3: TGTGCCAGCAGCCATTCCAACAGTTATAGCAATCAGCCCCAGCATTTT.